Listed here are 15 T cell receptor beta chains from one sample, sequenced in a study of response to subunit inactivated influenza vaccine. TCRdb reprocessed the RT-PCR reads with MiXCR, giving one entry per CDR3 protein. The sample has hundreds of thousands of distinct CDR3 sequences, approximately 7.7% seen once. Sample: PBMCs from blood, taken about 24 months after vaccination. Receptors originate from a man aged 50-75 years who received an inactivated influenza vaccine.

The chain employs TRBV29-1 and TRBJ2-7; possible D gene TRBD2, 6 bases. This CDR3 is 14 amino acids long. From germline, CDR1 is SQVTM and CDR2 ANQGSEA. Trimming took 5 bases from V and 2 from J, leaving 16 bases between them. CDR3 DNA: TGCAGCGTTCAAGGGGTCGGGAGCCCCTACGAGCAGTACTTC. Translation: CSVQGVGSPYEQYF.

The sample holds a few counts of this clonotype. The DNA of the CDR3 is TGCGCCAGCAGCCAAGATAGGGCGGGAGGTACGCAGTATTTT. Its translation is CASSQDRAGGTQYF. The chain recombines TRBV4-3 with TRBJ2-3, with TRBD2 matching over 8 bases. The CDR3 is made up of 14 amino acids. Per the germline V gene, CDR1 is LGHNA and CDR2 is YSLEER. The J segment lost 8 bases and the V segment lost 0 bases, leaving 4 bases of the junction unmatched.

The chain uses TRBV15 and TRBJ2-7; possible D gene TRBD2, 5 bases. The CDR3 length is 15 residues. Trimming removed 1 base from V and 3 bases from J, with 13 bases in between. The germline gives CDR1 LNHNV, CDR2 YYDKDF (reference sequence). CDR3 residues: CATSRAPGTNYEQYF. As DNA, the CDR3 is TGTGCCACCAGCAGAGCCCCGGGAACGAACTACGAGCAGTACTTC.

This clonotype has more than one count but fewer than ten. This chain uses TRBV12-3 or TRBV12-4 with TRBJ1-5; the D is unclear. The CDR3 length is 11 residues. Trimming removed 8 bases at V and 11 bases at J, with 13 bases between. CDR3 residues: CASGMGPAQHF. The CDR3 DNA follows: TGTGCCAGCGGCATGGGTCCGGCCCAGCATTTT.

This clonotype was seen repeatedly, ten times or more. For the CDR3, the DNA is TGTGCCAGCAGAACAGGGACTAGCGGGAGTAGCTGTGAATACGAGCAGTACTTC. The encoded protein is CASRTGTSGSSCEYEQYF. This chain links TRBV6-4 with TRBJ2-7, with 14 bases lining up with TRBD2. V shed 6 bases and J 4 bases; nucleotides not matched to a gene: 14. Germline CDR1 and CDR2: MRHNA and SNTAGT. The CDR3 is made up of 18 amino acids.

This clonotype was counted between two and nine times. V is TRBV6-2 or TRBV6-3 and J is TRBJ1-1, with no clear D. The V end was cut by 2 bases, the J end by 1 base, with 14 bases between. The CDR3 has 16 residues. Germline lookup yields CDR1 MNHEY and CDR2 SVGEGT. The CDR3 region is CASSYGWVQKNTEAFF. As DNA, the CDR3 is TGTGCCAGCAGTTACGGTTGGGTACAGAAGAACACTGAAGCTTTCTTT.

This clonotype was detected a few times. The J gene is TRBJ1-1, the V gene TRBV7-9; 10 nucleotides align to TRBD1. J was trimmed by 7 bases and V by 5 bases; bases with no gene match: 7. The CDR3 has 14 residues. Germline V gives CDR1 SEHNR, CDR2 FQNEAQ (reference sequence). The CDR3 loop reads CASSLTGGADEAFF. The CDR3 DNA follows: TGTGCCAGCAGCCTGACAGGGGGCGCAGATGAAGCTTTCTTT. Together with reference TRBV7-9 and TRBJ1-1, the CDR3 gives the full variable domain: DTGVSQNPRHKITKRGQNVTFRCDPISEHNRLYWYRQTLGQGPEFLTYFQNEAQLEKSRLLSDRFSAERPKGSFSTLEIQRTEQGDSAMYLCASSLTGGADEAFFGQGTRLTVV.

This clonotype was detected a few times. This chain links TRBV15 with TRBJ2-7, with unresolved D. Between the trimmed V and J ends, which lost 6 bases and 2 bases, there was a span of 8 bases. There are 12 residues in the CDR3. CDR1 LNHNV and CDR2 YYDKDF come from the germline V gene (reference sequence). Written as DNA, the CDR3 is TGTGCCACCAGTACCGGGCCCTACGAGCAGTACTTC. This sequence encodes CATSTGPYEQYF.

This clonotype was detected only a few times. The V call is TRBV12-3 or TRBV12-4, the J call TRBJ2-1; 9 bases match TRBD1. The CDR3 is 15 residues long. V dropped 7 bases and J dropped 4; count of bases not matched to a gene: 8. The CDR3: CASTQQGATYNEQFF. The CDR3 coding sequence is TGTGCCAGCACACAACAGGGGGCGACGTACAATGAGCAGTTCTTC.

The sample holds many counts of this clonotype. The chain links TRBV11-2 to TRBJ2-4; perhaps TRBD1 as D (6 bases). The CDR3 length is 14 residues. V lost 3 bases, J lost 8 bases, and 14 bases lay in between. Germline values: CDR1 SGHAT, CDR2 FQNNGV. CDR3 loop: CASSFGRGRDIQYF. The DNA of the CDR3 is TGTGCCAGCAGCTTTGGCAGGGGTAGAGACATTCAGTACTTC.

This clonotype was seen a handful of times. The rearrangement joins TRBV27 to TRBJ2-7, with D uncertain. This CDR3 contains 13 residues. The V end lost 2 bases, the J end lost 2 bases, and 7 bases lay between the germline ends. From germline, CDR1 is MNHEY and CDR2 SMNVEV (reference sequence). The CDR3 DNA sequence: TGTGCCAGCAGTTTACGGCTGACCTACGAGCAGTACTTC. Translating it yields CASSLRLTYEQYF.

The CDR3 DNA follows: TGTGCCAGCAGTTATACAGACTCCTACGAGCAGTACTTC. Its translation is CASSYTDSYEQYF. The J gene is TRBJ2-7, the V gene TRBV6-2 or TRBV6-3; D remains unclear. The V end lost 3 bases, the J end lost 0 bases, and 6 bases lay between the germline ends. The CDR3 is 13 amino acids. Germline V gene sequence: CDR1 MNHEY, CDR2 SVGEGT.

For the CDR3, the DNA is TGTGCCAGCAGTTACGGTCCAGGAGAGTATGGCTACACCTTC. Translated: CASSYGPGEYGYTF. The V and J genes are TRBV6-2 or TRBV6-3 and TRBJ1-2; the D is unclear. Trimming took off 2 bases at V and 5 bases at J, with 12 bases between the two ends. The germline gives CDR1 MNHEY, CDR2 SVGEGT. The CDR3 is 14 residues long.

This clonotype was seen repeatedly, ten times or more. The V call is TRBV10-3, the J call TRBJ1-5; 10 bases fit TRBD1. This CDR3 comprises 15 residues. V shed 6 bases, J shed 5 bases, and the junction held 7 bases outside the gene matches. CDR1 and CDR2 (germline): ENHRY, SYGVKD. The CDR3 protein is CAIRGGTGDDQPQHF. CDR3 DNA: TGTGCCATCAGAGGGGGGACAGGGGACGATCAGCCCCAGCATTTT.

J is TRBJ2-3 and V is TRBV5-1, with 7 positions matching TRBD1. Germline V CDR1 and CDR2: SGHRS, YFSETQ. The CDR3 is made up of 15 amino acids. V trimming: 0 bases; J trimming: 4 bases; junction bases outside the gene matches: 5. CDR3 loop: CASSLGDSRSDTQYF. The CDR3 coding sequence is TGCGCCAGCAGCTTGGGGGACAGCCGCTCAGATACGCAGTATTTT.